A single sample is the source of the 17 T cell receptor beta chains below, sequenced in a study of cytomegalovirus exposure and HLA in healthy donors. This PCR relied on a set of 60 Vbeta primers and 13 Jbeta primers. Sequencing used immunoSEQ multiplex PCR; TCRdb keeps in-frame clones, though not all of them. The sample has about 160,000 clones, and its top ten clones hold 2.1%. The sample taken for sequencing was PBMCs. These receptors came from a man aged 25-45 years in good health and CMV-seronegative.

The gene calls are TRBV7-6 and TRBJ2-7, with 12 bases identical to TRBD2. The CDR3 runs to 16 residues. V trimming: 2 bases; J trimming: 3 bases; junction bases outside the gene matches: 5. CDR1 is SGHVS, CDR2 FNYEAQ, per germline. The CDR3 loop is CASSLRQGLAGYEQYF. CDR3 bases: TGTGCCAGCAGCTTACGTCAGGGACTAGCGGGCTACGAGCAGTACTTC. The variable domain in full, with the rest retrieved from reference TRBV7-6 and TRBJ2-7, is GAGVSQSPRYKVTKRGQDVALRCDPISGHVSLYWYRQALGQGPEFLTYFNYEAQQDKSGLPNDRFSAERPEGSISTLTIQRTEQRDSAMYRCASSLRQGLAGYEQYFGPGTRLTVT.

The V gene is TRBV7-2, the J gene TRBJ2-7; 9 nucleotides agree with TRBD1. The germline V gene has CDR1 SGHTA and CDR2 FQGNSA. CDR3 length: 13 amino acids. J was trimmed by 10 bases and V by 5 bases; bases with no gene match: 9. The CDR3 DNA reads TGTGCCAGCAGCACCGACAGGGGGTTAGGCCAGTACTTC. This translates into CASSTDRGLGQYF. Full variable domain (remainder filled in from reference TRBV7-2 and TRBJ2-7): GAGVSQSPSNKVTEKGKDVELRCDPISGHTALYWYRQSLGQGLEFLIYFQGNSAPDKSGLPSDRFSAERTGGSVSTLTIQRTQQEDSAVYLCASSTDRGLGQYFGPGTRLTVT.

V usage is TRBV29-1 and J usage is TRBJ1-5, with D possibly TRBD1 on 6 matching bases. The germline gives CDR1 SQVTM, CDR2 ANQGSEA. Between the trimmed V and J ends, which lost 1 base and 7 bases, there was a span of 11 bases. This CDR3 contains 13 residues. CDR3 DNA: TGCAGCGTTGAAGGGGCCCAGGGGCAGCCCCAGCATTTT. Its protein product is CSVEGAQGQPQHF.

The V and J genes are TRBV28 and TRBJ1-2, with 7 nucleotides matching TRBD1. The CDR3 length is 15 residues. The trim removed 6 bases at V and 3 bases at J, leaving 10 bases unmatched. CDR1 MDHEN and CDR2 SYDVKM come from the germline V gene. The CDR3 bases are TGTGCCAGCAGCCCCAGGGGACAGATTTACTATGGCTACACCTTC. This sequence encodes CASSPRGQIYYGYTF.

This chain links TRBV28 with TRBJ1-1; no clear D. V was cut by 5 bases and J by 7 bases, with 14 bases left in between. Germline CDR1 reads MDHEN; CDR2 reads SYDVKM. This CDR3 is built from 13 residues. The CDR3, as DNA: TGTGCCAGCAGTCTCGTAGGAGACGGTGAAGCTTTCTTT. Protein: CASSLVGDGEAFF.

The genes are TRBV30 and TRBJ1-5; TRBD1 aligns across 7 bases. V lost 4 bases, J lost 4 bases, and 7 bases stayed unmatched. Germline CDR1 GTSNPN, CDR2 SVGIG (reference sequence). This CDR3 is 14 amino acids long. CDR3 sequence reads: CAWNEQGSNQPQHF. CDR3 in DNA: TGTGCCTGGAATGAACAGGGGTCTAATCAGCCCCAGCATTTT.

The chain joins TRBV9 to TRBJ2-1; D not resolved. V lost 0 bases, J lost 8 bases, and 12 bases lay in between. The CDR3 runs to 14 residues. In germline, CDR1 is SGDLS, CDR2 YYNGEE. CDR3 protein: CASSVASSVYEQFF. CDR3 DNA: TGTGCCAGCAGCGTAGCATCTAGTGTCTATGAGCAGTTCTTC.

The chain uses TRBV19 and TRBJ2-1; D ambiguous. CDR1 is LNHDA, CDR2 SQIVND, per germline (reference sequence). V was shortened by 3 bases and J by 0 bases, with 15 bases between the two germline ends. This CDR3 has 17 amino acids. The DNA for the CDR3 is TGTGCCAGTAGTATGACCCCCTATAGGAGCTCCTACAATGAGCAGTTCTTC. As protein: CASSMTPYRSSYNEQFF.

The rearrangement joins TRBV7-9 to TRBJ2-3; D is possibly TRBD1 (6 bases). The CDR3 is 15 residues long. Germline CDR1 is SEHNR and CDR2 is FQNEAQ (reference sequence). Trimming took off 5 bases at V and 1 base at J, with 13 bases between the two ends. The CDR3 region has the DNA TGTGCCAGCAGCACACAGGGAATCCGCACAGATACGCAGTATTTT. Amino acids: CASSTQGIRTDTQYF.

V usage is TRBV5-1 and J usage is TRBJ2-3, with TRBD2 matching 11 bases. From germline, CDR1 is SGHRS and CDR2 YFSETQ. This CDR3 has 16 residues. The J segment lost 6 bases and the V segment lost 4 bases, leaving 10 bases of the junction unmatched. This CDR3 reads CASSGGLAGGRDTQYF. The DNA for the CDR3 is TGCGCCAGCAGCGGGGGGCTAGCGGGAGGCCGGGATACGCAGTATTTT.

The gene calls are TRBV7-6 and TRBJ2-6; possible D gene TRBD1, 5 bases. This CDR3 has 16 residues. Trimming stripped 5 bases from V and 1 base from J, with 12 bases between. The V gene's germline CDR1 is SGHVS and CDR2 FNYEAQ. The CDR3 sequence is CASSGIPGSGANVLTF. CDR3 coding DNA: TGTGCCAGCAGCGGAATCCCAGGGTCTGGGGCCAACGTCCTGACTTTC.

The rearrangement links TRBV10-3 to TRBJ2-1; TRBD2 agrees at 10 bases. V was clipped by 6 bases and J by 12 bases; unmatched bases: 11. Germline loops: CDR1 ENHRY, CDR2 SYGVKD. The length of the CDR3 is 14 residues. CDR3 loop: CAISQAGGPYGQFF. The DNA of the CDR3 is TGTGCCATCAGCCAAGCGGGAGGGCCGTATGGGCAGTTCTTC.

This chain joins TRBV7-9 and TRBJ2-3, with 9 bases fitting TRBD2. The CDR3 is 14 residues long. Germline V CDR1 and CDR2: SEHNR, FQNEAQ (reference sequence). V gave up 9 bases and J gave up 2 bases; unmatched junction bases: 6. CDR3 protein: CASVSGSSTDTQYF. CDR3 DNA: TGTGCCAGTGTTAGCGGGAGCTCCACAGATACGCAGTATTTT.

This chain uses TRBV6-5 with TRBJ1-1; TRBD1 aligns across 8 bases. The CDR3 is 13 amino acids. With V trimmed by 6 bases and J by 7 bases, 7 bases remained unmatched. Germline CDR1 MNHEY, CDR2 SVGAGI. CDR3 nucleotide sequence: TGTGCCAGCAGAACCCCGGACAGGGATGAAGCTTTCTTT. It yields the protein CASRTPDRDEAFF.

The V gene is TRBV6-5, the J gene TRBJ1-5; D is ambiguous. V lost 4 bases and J 0 bases, leaving 7 bases between the germline ends. This CDR3 has 14 residues. Germline lookup yields CDR1 MNHEY and CDR2 SVGAGI. The CDR3 DNA sequence: TGTGCCAGCAGTTCCACCTATAGCAATCAGCCCCAGCATTTT. Its protein product is CASSSTYSNQPQHF.

This rearrangement joins TRBV27 to TRBJ2-7; 8 nucleotides match TRBD2. Germline CDR1 is MNHEY and CDR2 is SMNVEV (reference sequence). The CDR3 length is 14 residues. V lost 7 bases and J lost 3; bases outside the gene matches: 8. The CDR3 reads CASTVSGGNYEQYF. CDR3 coding DNA: TGTGCCAGCACCGTAAGCGGGGGAAACTACGAGCAGTACTTC.

The J gene is TRBJ1-3, the V gene TRBV9, with a tentative D call TRBD1 (5 bases). Trimming took off 6 bases at V and 1 base at J, with 8 bases between the two ends. This CDR3 contains 13 residues. Germline CDR1 SGDLS, CDR2 YYNGEE. CDR3 in amino acids: CASTTDSGNTIYF. The CDR3 region has the DNA TGTGCCAGCACGACAGATTCTGGAAACACCATATATTTT.